A few counts support the clone carrying this T cell receptor (beta chain). For TCRbeta, the library was prepared with unique molecular identifiers. One entry per CDR3 protein, called by TCRdb with MiXCR from the PCR reads. The sample has a few hundred thousand distinct CDR3 sequences, roughly a tenth seen once. This CDR3 contains 13 residues. Trimming stripped 4 bases from V and 2 bases from J, with 8 bases between. Germline lookup yields CDR1 SGHDN and CDR2 FVKESK. The data were taken from a study of T-cell reconstitution after alpha-beta-depleted transplantation in children. The J gene is TRBJ1-2, the V gene TRBV14, with a tentative D call TRBD1 (5 bases). The source is a human donor who donated a stem cell graft to a child with acute lymphoblastic leukemia. The sequences come from PBMCs from the stem cell graft donor, collected from the stem cell graft. For the CDR3, the DNA is TGTGCCAGCAGCCCGGGGGGGAACTATGGCTACACCTTC. Translating it yields CASSPGGNYGYTF.